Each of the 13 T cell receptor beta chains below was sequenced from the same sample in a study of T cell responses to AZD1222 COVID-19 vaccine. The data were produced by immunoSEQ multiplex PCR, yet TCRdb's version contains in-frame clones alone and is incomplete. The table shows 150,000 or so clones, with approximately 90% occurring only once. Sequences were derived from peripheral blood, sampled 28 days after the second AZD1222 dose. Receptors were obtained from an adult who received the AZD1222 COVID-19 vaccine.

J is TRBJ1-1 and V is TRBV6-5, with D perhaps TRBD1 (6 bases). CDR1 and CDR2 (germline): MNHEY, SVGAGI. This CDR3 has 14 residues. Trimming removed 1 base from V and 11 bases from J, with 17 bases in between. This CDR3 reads CASSYCRDTNWAFF. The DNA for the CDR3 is TGTGCCAGCAGTTACTGCCGGGACACGAATTGGGCTTTCTTT.

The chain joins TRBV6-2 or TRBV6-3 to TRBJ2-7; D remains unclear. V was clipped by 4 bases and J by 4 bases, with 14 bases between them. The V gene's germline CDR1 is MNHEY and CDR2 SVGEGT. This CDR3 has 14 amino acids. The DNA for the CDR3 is TGTGCCAGCAGTTCTGAGGACGGCCGGTACGAGCAGTACTTC. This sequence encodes CASSSEDGRYEQYF.

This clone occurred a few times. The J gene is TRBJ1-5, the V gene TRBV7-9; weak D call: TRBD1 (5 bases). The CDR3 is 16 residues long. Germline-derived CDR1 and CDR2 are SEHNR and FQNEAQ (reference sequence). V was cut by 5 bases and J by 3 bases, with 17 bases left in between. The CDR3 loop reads CASSHNTPGYNQPQHF. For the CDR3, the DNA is TGTGCCAGCAGCCACAACACCCCAGGGTACAATCAGCCCCAGCATTTT.

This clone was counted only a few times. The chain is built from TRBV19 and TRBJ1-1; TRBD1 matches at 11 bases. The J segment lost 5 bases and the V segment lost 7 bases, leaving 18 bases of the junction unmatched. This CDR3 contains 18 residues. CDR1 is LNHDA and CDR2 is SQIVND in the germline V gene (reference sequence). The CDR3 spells CASTTGYGTGTGGTEAFF. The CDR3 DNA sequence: TGTGCCAGTACCACGGGATACGGGACCGGGACAGGGGGGACTGAAGCTTTCTTT.

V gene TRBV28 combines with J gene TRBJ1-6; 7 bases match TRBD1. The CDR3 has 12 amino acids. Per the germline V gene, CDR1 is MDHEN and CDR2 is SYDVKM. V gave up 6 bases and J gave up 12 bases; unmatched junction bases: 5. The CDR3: CASSQGGKPLHF. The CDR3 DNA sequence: TGTGCCAGCAGCCAGGGGGGGAAACCCCTCCACTTT.

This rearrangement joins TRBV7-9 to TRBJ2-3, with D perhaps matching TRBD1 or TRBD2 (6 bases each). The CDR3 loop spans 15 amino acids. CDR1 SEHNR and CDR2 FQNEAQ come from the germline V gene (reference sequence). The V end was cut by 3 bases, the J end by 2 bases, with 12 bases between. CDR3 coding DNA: TGTGCCAGCAGCTTTGGGGGGCCAGCCACAGATACGCAGTATTTT. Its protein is CASSFGGPATDTQYF.

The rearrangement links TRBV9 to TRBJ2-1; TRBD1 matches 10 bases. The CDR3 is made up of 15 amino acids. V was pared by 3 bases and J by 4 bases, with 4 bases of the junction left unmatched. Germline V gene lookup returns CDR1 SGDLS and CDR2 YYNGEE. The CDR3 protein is CASSAGTGAYNEQFF. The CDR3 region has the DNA TGTGCCAGCAGCGCCGGGACAGGGGCATACAATGAGCAGTTCTTC.

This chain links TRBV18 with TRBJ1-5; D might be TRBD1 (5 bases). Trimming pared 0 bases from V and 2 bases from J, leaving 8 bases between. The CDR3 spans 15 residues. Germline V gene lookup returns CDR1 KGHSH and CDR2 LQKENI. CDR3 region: CASSPPLGGNQPQHF. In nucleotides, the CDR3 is TGTGCCAGCTCACCACCTTTGGGGGGCAATCAGCCCCAGCATTTT.

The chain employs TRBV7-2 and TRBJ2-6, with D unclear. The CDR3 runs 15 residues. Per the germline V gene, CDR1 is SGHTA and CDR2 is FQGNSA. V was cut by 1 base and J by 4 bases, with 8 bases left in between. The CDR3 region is CASSLEGRGANVLTF. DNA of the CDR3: TGTGCCAGCAGCTTAGAGGGAAGAGGGGCCAACGTCCTGACTTTC. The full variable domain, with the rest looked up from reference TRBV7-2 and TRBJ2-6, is GAGVSQSPSNKVTEKGKDVELRCDPISGHTALYWYRQSLGQGLEFLIYFQGNSAPDKSGLPSDRFSAERTGGSVSTLTIQRTQQEDSAVYLCASSLEGRGANVLTFGAGSRLTVL.

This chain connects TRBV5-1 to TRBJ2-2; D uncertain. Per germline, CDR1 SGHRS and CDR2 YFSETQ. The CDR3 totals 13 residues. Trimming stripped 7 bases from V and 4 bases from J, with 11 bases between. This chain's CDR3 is CASGDTFTGELFF. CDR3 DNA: TGCGCCAGCGGGGATACCTTCACCGGGGAGCTGTTTTTT.

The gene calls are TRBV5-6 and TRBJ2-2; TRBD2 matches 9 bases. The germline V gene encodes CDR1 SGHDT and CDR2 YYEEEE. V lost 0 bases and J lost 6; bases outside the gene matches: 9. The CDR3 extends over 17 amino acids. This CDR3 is CASSLEILAGQPGELFF. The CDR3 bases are TGTGCCAGCAGCTTGGAAATACTAGCGGGCCAACCCGGGGAGCTGTTTTTT. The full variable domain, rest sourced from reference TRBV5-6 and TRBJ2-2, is DAGVTQSPTHLIKTRGQQVTLRCSPKSGHDTVSWYQQALGQGPQFIFQYYEEEERQRGNFPDRFSGHQFPNYSSELNVNALLLGDSALYLCASSLEILAGQPGELFFGEGSRLTVL.

The CDR3 loop reads CASSIRTGGGSNQPQHF. DNA of the CDR3: TGTGCCAGTAGTATACGGACAGGGGGCGGTAGCAATCAGCCCCAGCATTTT. The rearrangement joins TRBV19 to TRBJ1-5; 11 nucleotides match TRBD1. Losses at the gene ends were 2 bases for V and 0 bases for J; bases not matched to a gene: 3. Germline values: CDR1 LNHDA, CDR2 SQIVND (reference sequence). The CDR3 covers 17 residues.

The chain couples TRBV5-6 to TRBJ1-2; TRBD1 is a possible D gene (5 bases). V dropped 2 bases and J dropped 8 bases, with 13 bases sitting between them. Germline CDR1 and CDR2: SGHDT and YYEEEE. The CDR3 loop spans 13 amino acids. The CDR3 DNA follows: TGTGCCAGCAGCTTAGAGGGGAGAATCGGCTACACCTTC. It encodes CASSLEGRIGYTF.